The 9 T cell receptor beta chains below come from one sample, sequenced in a study of shared clonotypes between healthy human individuals. Assay: immunoSEQ multiplex PCR; the TCRdb copy retains only in-frame clones and omits some. The top ten clones hold under 2% of a sample with about 2,200,000 clones, roughly 91% of them seen once. Terminally differentiated effector memory CD45RA+ cells were left out of the naive CD8 fraction, which was CD45RO-negative and positively selected for CCR7. The sequenced sample consisted of naive CD8+ T cells from PBMCs. The origin of the receptors is a man aged 18 to 30 in good health. Some clones in this sample may be carry-over from other donors' samples.

The chain combines TRBV7-8 with TRBJ1-1; possible D gene TRBD1, 5 bases. CDR3 length: 14 residues. V was pared by 4 bases and J by 1 base, with 10 bases between. Per germline, CDR1 SGHVS and CDR2 FQNEAQ. CDR3 sequence reads: CASSSDGQNTEAFF. CDR3 nucleotide sequence: TGTGCCAGCAGCTCGGACGGACAGAACACTGAAGCTTTCTTT.

V and J are TRBV20-1 and TRBJ1-1; D ambiguous. CDR1 is DFQATT and CDR2 is SNEGSKA in the germline V gene (reference sequence). The CDR3 runs 10 residues. V gave up 3 bases and J gave up 10 bases, with 9 bases separating them. The CDR3 nucleotides are TGCAGTGCTAGTGTTCCTAGAGCTTTCTTT. This sequence encodes CSASVPRAFF.

This chain joins TRBV6-5 and TRBJ1-1; 10 bases are shared with TRBD1. Germline CDR1 MNHEY, CDR2 SVGAGI. With V trimmed by 5 bases and J by 4 bases, 4 bases remained unmatched. The CDR3 is 14 amino acids. The CDR3 spells CASSGDRGATEAFF. For the CDR3, the DNA is TGTGCCAGCAGTGGGGACAGGGGAGCCACTGAAGCTTTCTTT.

The sample holds a few counts of this clone. J is TRBJ2-2 and V is TRBV7-9; D not resolved. V lost 4 bases, J lost 1 base, and 13 bases lay in between. CDR3 length equals 16 residues. CDR1 SEHNR and CDR2 FQNEAQ come from the germline V gene (reference sequence). This chain's CDR3 is CASSSPNRVNTGELFF. Here the CDR3 DNA reads TGTGCCAGCAGCTCCCCGAACCGGGTGAACACCGGGGAGCTGTTTTTT.

V is TRBV14 and J is TRBJ1-3, with D tentatively TRBD1 (6 bases). The length of the CDR3 is 14 residues. Germline V CDR1 and CDR2: SGHDN, FVKESK. The V end was cut by 4 bases, the J end by 4 bases, with 11 bases between. CDR3 bases: TGTGCCAGCAGCCCAGGGGTCCCAGGAAACACCATATATTTT. This encodes CASSPGVPGNTIYF.

The chain employs TRBV28 and TRBJ2-3; D uncertain. This CDR3 contains 15 residues. The V end lost 7 bases, the J end lost 2 bases, and 16 bases lay between the germline ends. Germline V gives CDR1 MDHEN, CDR2 SYDVKM. This CDR3 reads CASITTARDTDTQYF. In DNA form, the CDR3 reads TGTGCCAGCATAACGACGGCTAGAGACACAGATACGCAGTATTTT.

The chain recombines TRBV28 with TRBJ1-1; TRBD1 matches 7 bases. Trimming at V came to 6 bases and at J to 0 bases, leaving 4 bases not matched to a gene. The CDR3 is made up of 14 amino acids. The germline V gene encodes CDR1 MDHEN and CDR2 SYDVKM. The CDR3 loop reads CASRMGQLNTEAFF. The CDR3, as DNA: TGTGCCAGCAGGATGGGACAGCTGAACACTGAAGCTTTCTTT.

A word on this clone: The same CDR3 also results from other DNA sequences found in this sample. The chain is built from TRBV19 and TRBJ1-2; the D is unclear. CDR1 and CDR2 from the germline V gene are LNHDA and SQIVND (reference sequence). The V end lost 0 bases, the J end lost 4 bases, and 6 bases lay between the germline ends. This CDR3 contains 13 residues. CDR3 residues: CASSIDRVYGYTF. CDR3 coding DNA: TGTGCCAGTAGTATAGACAGAGTCTATGGCTACACCTTC. The full variable domain, rest sourced from reference TRBV19 and TRBJ1-2, is DGGITQSPKYLFRKEGQNVTLSCEQNLNHDAMYWYRQDPGQGLRLIYYSQIVNDFQKGDIAEGYSVSREKKESFPLTVTSAQKNPTAFYLCASSIDRVYGYTFGSGTRLTVV.

The chain has TRBV10-3 and TRBJ1-2; D unclear. V dropped 3 bases and J dropped 0 bases, with 23 bases sitting between them. Germline values: CDR1 ENHRY, CDR2 SYGVKD. CDR3 length: 19 residues. CDR3 DNA sequence: TGTGCCATCAGTGACCCACTCCCGGCGGGCCCCGGGACTAACTATGGCTACACCTTC. Its protein product is CAISDPLPAGPGTNYGYTF.